What follows is one TCR beta chain and its context. Its antigen is as yet unknown. The data were taken from a study of PD-1 blockade in classical Hodgkin lymphoma. Assay used: immunoSEQ multiplex PCR; TCRdb lists only in-frame clones, some missing. Of about 93,000 clones in the sample, around 80% were seen once. Germline V lookup: CDR1 SGHDT, CDR2 YYEEEE. V shed 3 bases and J shed 3 bases, with 6 bases lying between them. The CDR3 loop spans 12 amino acids. Broader study findings: Causes of the repertoire differences remain undefined, possibly disease activity or prior therapy. Individuals who commenced nivolumab within less than 1 year of ASCT were excluded.

Regarding time point: cycle 4 day 1 (C4D1), after 6 weeks of nivolumab. The patients all showed relapse after autologous stem cell transplantation, while their brentuximab vedotin exposure varied. The sample in question was peripheral blood mononuclear cells (PBMCs), obtained before the fourth cycle of nivolumab. The rearrangement joins TRBV5-6 to TRBJ1-2; D is perhaps TRBD1 (5 bases). The TCR was taken from a human donor with classical Hodgkin lymphoma. This CDR3 is CASSSGHYGYTF. For the CDR3, the DNA is TGTGCCAGCAGCTCGGGACACTATGGCTACACCTTC. Looking up the rest from reference TRBV5-6 and TRBJ1-2 gives the full variable domain: DAGVTQSPTHLIKTRGQQVTLRCSPKSGHDTVSWYQQALGQGPQFIFQYYEEEERQRGNFPDRFSGHQFPNYSSELNVNALLLGDSALYLCASSSGHYGYTFGSGTRLTVV.